Described below is a single T cell receptor (beta chain) sequence and its context. What it recognizes is unknown. This sample is drawn from a study of Ad26.COV2.S vaccination and SARS-CoV-2 variants. Overall study context: The study gave Ad26.COV2.S intramuscularly, once or twice 56 days apart. Study-level points and caveats: Following vaccination, spike-specific CD8+ and CD4+ T cell responses reportedly exhibited substantial breadth.

Indicated treatment: 15 to 20 received Ad26.COV2.S at low or high dose, single or two shots; 5 received placebo; per-sample allocation not given. Collection of samples fell on day 63 after the first vaccine or placebo injection. TCRdb's copy holds only in-frame clones and misses some; the assay was immunoSEQ multiplex PCR. The sample shows over 300,000 clones, under 90% of them seen only once. The specimen comprised peripheral blood, sampled in a trial of Ad26.COV2.S vaccine versus placebo. The receptor was isolated from a person aged 18-60 years who received the Ad26.COV2.S COVID-19 vaccine or a placebo.

As DNA, the CDR3 is TGCAGCGTTGGGGACAGGGCCTACAATGAGCAGTTCTTC. It codes for CSVGDRAYNEQFF. The chain joins TRBV29-1 to TRBJ2-1; 9 bases map to TRBD1. The CDR3 extends over 13 amino acids. Trimming took 4 bases from V and 2 from J; bases not matched to a gene: 0. Germline loops: CDR1 SQVTM, CDR2 ANQGSEA.